These T cell receptor beta chains were read from a single sample in a study of cytomegalovirus exposure and HLA in healthy donors. Assay used: immunoSEQ multiplex PCR; TCRdb lists only in-frame clones, some missing. The sample has some 240,000 clones, approximately 83% seen once. The sequencing input was PBMCs. The receptors stem from a woman aged 25 to 39 in good health and CMV-seropositive. Each CDR3 is given with its conserved first and last residue. Each record gives: V gene, J gene, D gene, CDR3 protein. The D gene is left open where the match is weak.

>TRBV5-1|TRBJ1-2|.
CASSSQGLRSGYTF
>TRBV27|TRBJ2-3|.
CASSLFFIEGPPDTQYF
>TRBV28|TRBJ1-2|TRBD1
CASSLTGQVLGYTF
>TRBV5-6|TRBJ1-2|TRBD1
CASSFGTGEIGYTF
>TRBV4-1|TRBJ2-3|TRBD2
CASSQDREGPDTQYF
>TRBV29-1|TRBJ2-7|TRBD1
CSVATGAFEQYF
>TRBV27|TRBJ2-1|.
CASSLRGYEQFF
>TRBV5-1|TRBJ2-2|.
CASSGEATGELFF
>TRBV29-1|TRBJ2-3|TRBD2
CSATGPGGDTQYF
>TRBV27|TRBJ1-5|TRBD1
CASSLWGGQGNSNQPQHF
>TRBV27|TRBJ2-3|TRBD2
CASSRGRPVLTSTDTQYF
>TRBV11-2|TRBJ1-3|.
CASRQGLARGNSGNTIYF
>TRBV5-4|TRBJ2-5|.
CASSLEGGETQYF
>TRBV19|TRBJ2-1|TRBD2
CASSMVEPGLAGGWDEQFF
>TRBV27|TRBJ2-5|.
CASSTYSQETQYF
>TRBV2|TRBJ2-7|.
CARGFSGSSGEQYF
>TRBV7-9|TRBJ1-1|TRBD1
CASSVDRASSEAFF
>TRBV5-1|TRBJ1-1|.
CASSLGTVPLNTEAFF
>TRBV19|TRBJ1-2|.
CASSTVSPRGHGYTF
>TRBV30|TRBJ1-3|.
CAWSVKGSSGNTIYF
>TRBV29-1|TRBJ2-3|.
CSVDLGLRTDTQYF